The 24 T cell receptor beta chains presented below share a single source sample, sequenced in a study of T cell changes during pregnancy in multiple sclerosis. The assay was immunoSEQ multiplex PCR, and TCRdb's table has in-frame clones only and misses some. The sample has tens of thousands of clones, 75% to 90% seen once; the top ten hold around 0.58%. This sample comprised CD4+ T cells from peripheral blood mononuclear cells, obtained in the first trimester of pregnancy. The source of these receptors is a female donor with multiple sclerosis, enrolled in a pregnancy study.

The rearrangement uses TRBV9 and TRBJ1-5, with D possibly matching TRBD1 (6 bases). This CDR3 is built from 17 residues. V was cut by 5 bases and J by 7 bases, with 25 bases left in between. Per the germline V gene, CDR1 is SGDLS and CDR2 is YYNGEE. The CDR3 DNA reads TGTGCCAGCAGTAGGGGGTCTGGGCAGGGCGCAGGGCAGCCCCAGCATTTT. Its protein is CASSRGSGQGAGQPQHF. The full variable domain, rest sourced from reference TRBV9 and TRBJ1-5, is DSGVTQTPKHLITATGQRVTLRCSPRSGDLSVYWYQQSLDQGLQFLIQYYNGEERAKGNILERFSAQQFPDLHSELNLSSLELGDSALYFCASSRGSGQGAGQPQHFGDGTRLSIL.

The rearrangement joins TRBV5-1 to TRBJ2-5; 8 bases align to TRBD1. The CDR3 is 15 amino acids. After removal of 3 bases from V and 4 bases from J, the junction contained 8 bases not matched to a gene. Germline CDR1 reads SGHRS; CDR2 reads YFSETQ. CDR3 DNA sequence: TGCGCCAGCAGCTCGGGACAGGCCCCCCCAGAGACCCAGTACTTC. Translated: CASSSGQAPPETQYF.

This rearrangement joins TRBV27 to TRBJ2-3; 10 nucleotides match TRBD1. CDR3 size: 14 residues. The germline V gene has CDR1 MNHEY and CDR2 SMNVEV (reference sequence). V gave up 6 bases and J gave up 4 bases; unmatched junction bases: 4. The CDR3 sequence is CASSRDRGSDTQYF. The CDR3 bases are TGTGCCAGCAGCCGGGACAGGGGTTCAGATACGCAGTATTTT.

The chain couples TRBV7-8 to TRBJ2-5; no definite D call. The germline V and J ends were trimmed by 1 base and 13 bases, with 10 bases remaining between them. The CDR3 extends over 11 amino acids. The V gene's germline CDR1 is SGHVS and CDR2 FQNEAQ. DNA for the CDR3: TGTGCCAGCAGCTTAGACCGTTGGCCGTACTTC. Protein: CASSLDRWPYF.

V is TRBV5-5 and J is TRBJ1-6, with D possibly being TRBD1 (6 bases). Trimming removed 0 bases from V and 10 bases from J, with 14 bases in between. Germline V gene lookup returns CDR1 SGHKS and CDR2 YYEKEE (reference sequence). This CDR3 has 15 amino acids. CDR3 coding DNA: TGTGCCAGCAGCTTGGAAGGACAGCAAGGATCACCCCTCCACTTT. It encodes CASSLEGQQGSPLHF.

This clone was counted once. The chain employs TRBV19 and TRBJ2-7; TRBD2 agrees at 7 bases. There are 15 residues in the CDR3. CDR1 and CDR2 from the germline V gene are LNHDA and SQIVND (reference sequence). The V and J ends lost 5 bases and 5 bases, in that order; junction bases with no gene match: 12. Written as DNA, the CDR3 is TGTGCCAGTAGTTCCACTAGCGCCGGGGACCACGAGCAGTACTTC. This codes for CASSSTSAGDHEQYF.

This rearrangement joins TRBV11-1 to TRBJ2-1; maybe TRBD1 (6 bases). CDR1 is SGHAT and CDR2 is FQDESV in the germline V gene (reference sequence). V was trimmed by 6 bases and J by 4 bases, leaving 16 bases between them. This CDR3 has 15 amino acids. CDR3 bases: TGTGCCAGCAGTTTCGACAGGAGGAATTACAATGAGCAGTTCTTC. Residues: CASSFDRRNYNEQFF. Looking up the rest from reference TRBV11-1 and TRBJ2-1 gives the full variable domain: EAEVAQSPRYKITEKSQAVAFWCDPISGHATLYWYRQILGQGPELLVQFQDESVVDDSQLPKDRFSAERLKGVDSTLKIQPAELGDSAMYLCASSFDRRNYNEQFFGPGTRLTVL.

The V call is TRBV9, the J call TRBJ2-5, with D perhaps TRBD1 (6 bases). CDR1 and CDR2 (germline): SGDLS, YYNGEE. The CDR3 totals 14 residues. V shed 0 bases and J shed 4 bases, with 10 bases lying between them. CDR3 region: CASSVERGGETQYF. The CDR3 nucleotides read TGTGCCAGCAGCGTAGAACGAGGGGGAGAGACCCAGTACTTC.

J is TRBJ2-7 and V is TRBV7-7, with 7 bases that match TRBD2. The V gene end was trimmed by 3 bases and the J gene end by 6 bases; junction bases not matched to a gene: 5. The CDR3 is 13 amino acids. Germline loops: CDR1 SSHAT, CDR2 FNYEAQ (reference sequence). The CDR3 coding sequence is TGTGCCAGCAGCTTTGGCAGGGAGGGCGAGCAGTACTTC. It specifies CASSFGREGEQYF.

The chain employs TRBV7-3 and TRBJ2-5; 8 nucleotides agree with TRBD2. The CDR3 has 16 residues. V lost 0 bases to trimming and J lost 1 base; unmatched junction nucleotides: 4. The germline CDR1 and CDR2 sequences are SGHTA and FQGTGA. Written as DNA, the CDR3 is TGTGCCAGCAGCTTAACGGGTCGGGGGGGCCAAGAGACCCAGTACTTC. Its translation is CASSLTGRGGQETQYF.

This clone was seen just once. The rearrangement uses TRBV28 and TRBJ2-5; 8 bases line up with TRBD2. The junction had 4 bases not matched to a gene; V was cut back by 2 bases and J by 5 bases. Germline V gene lookup returns CDR1 MDHEN and CDR2 SYDVKM. The CDR3 covers 14 residues. The CDR3 here is CASSLSGSGETQYF. As DNA, the CDR3 is TGTGCCAGCAGTTTAAGCGGGAGCGGGGAGACCCAGTACTTC.

The V call is TRBV7-8, the J call TRBJ2-3, with 14 bases matching TRBD2. V shed 4 bases and J 4 bases; nucleotides not matched to a gene: 7. CDR3 size: 17 residues. CDR1 is SGHVS and CDR2 is FQNEAQ in the germline V gene. CDR3: CASSSRTSGRYSDTQYF. CDR3 DNA sequence: TGTGCCAGCAGCTCCCGGACTAGCGGGAGGTATTCAGATACGCAGTATTTT.

The gene calls are TRBV11-3 and TRBJ2-1; 8 nucleotides agree with TRBD2. Germline values: CDR1 SGHNT, CDR2 YENEEA. This CDR3 contains 15 residues. V was clipped by 4 bases and J by 6 bases; unmatched bases: 8. The CDR3 DNA sequence: TGTGCCAGCAGCTCGGGGGGGGGCCGGGGCAATGAGCAGTTCTTC. It specifies CASSSGGGRGNEQFF.

This chain joins TRBV29-1 and TRBJ1-2, with a tentative D call TRBD1 (5 bases). CDR3 size: 15 residues. Germline V gene data show CDR1 as SQVTM and CDR2 as ANQGSEA. Trimming pared 4 bases from V and 5 bases from J, leaving 20 bases between. The DNA for the CDR3 is TGCAGCGTTGGGGCCGGCAGGGCCTCTTGGTATGGCTACACCTTC. It specifies CSVGAGRASWYGYTF.

This clone appeared once. The chain couples TRBV6-6 to TRBJ1-3; the D gene is possibly TRBD1 (5 bases). The CDR3 is 16 amino acids. Trimming shortened V by 0 bases and J by 4 bases, and 13 bases separated the two germline ends. Germline loops: CDR1 MNHNY, CDR2 SVGAGI (reference sequence). The CDR3 bases are TGTGCCAGCAGTTACTCGTTGGGAGGGGCCGGAAACACCATATATTTT. Encoded protein: CASSYSLGGAGNTIYF.

This clone was detected only once. The rearrangement joins TRBV5-4 to TRBJ2-1; 10 nucleotides agree with TRBD2. Trimming removed 3 bases from V and 7 bases from J; junction bases left unmatched: 10. Germline V gene data show CDR1 as SGHNT and CDR2 as YYREEE (reference sequence). This CDR3 comprises 16 residues. CDR3 sequence (DNA): TGTGCCAGCAGCTCGGTAACGGGACTAGCGACAAATGAGCAGTTCTTC. It is translated as CASSSVTGLATNEQFF. The variable domain in full, completed from reference TRBV5-4 and TRBJ2-1, reads ETGVTQSPTHLIKTRGQQVTLRCSSQSGHNTVSWYQQALGQGPQFIFQYYREEENGRGNFPPRFSGLQFPNYSSELNVNALELDDSALYLCASSSVTGLATNEQFFGPGTRLTVL.

The rearrangement uses TRBV29-1 and TRBJ1-2, with 7 bases that match TRBD1. This CDR3 has 13 residues. V dropped 8 bases and J dropped 4; count of bases not matched to a gene: 10. The germline CDR1 and CDR2 sequences are SQVTM and ANQGSEA. CDR3 nucleotide sequence: TGCAGCACAAGTCAGGGGGTAGGCTATGGCTACACCTTC. This encodes CSTSQGVGYGYTF.

This chain joins TRBV9 and TRBJ2-2; D unresolved. The CDR3 has 13 residues. V shed 1 base and J shed 5 bases, with 6 bases lying between them. Germline V gene lookup returns CDR1 SGDLS and CDR2 YYNGEE. The CDR3 nucleotides are TGTGCCAGCAGCGTAATCGAGACCGGGGAGCTGTTTTTT. Translation: CASSVIETGELFF.

V and J are TRBV6-6 and TRBJ1-4; no clear D gene. Per germline, CDR1 MNHNY and CDR2 SVGAGI (reference sequence). The CDR3 extends over 15 amino acids. Trimming shortened V by 6 bases and J by 0 bases, and 11 bases separated the two germline ends. The CDR3 DNA follows: TGTGCCAGCAGGGACGGGATTGCAACTAATGAAAAACTGTTTTTT. This encodes CASRDGIATNEKLFF.

This CDR3 is CASSFRLAGGVNEQFF. Written as DNA, the CDR3 is TGTGCCAGCAGCTTTCGACTAGCGGGAGGGGTAAATGAGCAGTTCTTC. V and J are TRBV5-6 and TRBJ2-1; 14 positions match TRBD2. Germline loops: CDR1 SGHDT, CDR2 YYEEEE. J gave up 7 bases and V 2 bases, and 5 bases lay outside the gene matches. The CDR3 has 16 residues.

The V call is TRBV7-3, the J call TRBJ2-5, with D perhaps TRBD2 (6 bases). The CDR3 contains 16 residues. Trimming removed 0 bases at V and 1 base at J, with 12 bases between. CDR1 is SGHTA and CDR2 is FQGTGA in the germline V gene. The CDR3 spells CASSLTGGGVQETQYF. In DNA form, the CDR3 reads TGTGCCAGCAGCTTAACGGGCGGAGGGGTCCAAGAGACCCAGTACTTC.

The chain links TRBV15 to TRBJ1-4, with D tentatively TRBD1 (5 bases). Germline CDR1 is LNHNV and CDR2 is YYDKDF (reference sequence). This CDR3 comprises 17 residues. Trimming pared 1 base from V and 1 base from J, leaving 13 bases between. The DNA for the CDR3 is TGTGCCACCAGCAGAGCCCACTTGGGGGGAACTAATGAAAAACTGTTTTTT. It specifies CATSRAHLGGTNEKLFF.

The chain carries TRBV7-3 and TRBJ2-7; D is possibly TRBD1 (5 bases). Trimming left V 2 bases short and J 0 bases short, with 5 bases between. The CDR3 runs 13 residues. Germline V gives CDR1 SGHTA, CDR2 FQGTGA. CDR3 region: CASSLDSSYEQYF. The CDR3 DNA reads as TGTGCCAGCAGCTTAGACAGCTCCTACGAGCAGTACTTC.

The chain recombines TRBV5-5 with TRBJ2-7, with 8 nucleotides matching TRBD2. Germline V gene lookup returns CDR1 SGHKS and CDR2 YYEKEE (reference sequence). The CDR3 spans 16 residues. Losses at the gene ends were 2 bases for V and 0 bases for J; bases not matched to a gene: 7. In DNA, the CDR3 is TGTGCCAGCAGCTTTATAAGCGGGGGTCGCTCCTACGAGCAGTACTTC. The encoded protein is CASSFISGGRSYEQYF.